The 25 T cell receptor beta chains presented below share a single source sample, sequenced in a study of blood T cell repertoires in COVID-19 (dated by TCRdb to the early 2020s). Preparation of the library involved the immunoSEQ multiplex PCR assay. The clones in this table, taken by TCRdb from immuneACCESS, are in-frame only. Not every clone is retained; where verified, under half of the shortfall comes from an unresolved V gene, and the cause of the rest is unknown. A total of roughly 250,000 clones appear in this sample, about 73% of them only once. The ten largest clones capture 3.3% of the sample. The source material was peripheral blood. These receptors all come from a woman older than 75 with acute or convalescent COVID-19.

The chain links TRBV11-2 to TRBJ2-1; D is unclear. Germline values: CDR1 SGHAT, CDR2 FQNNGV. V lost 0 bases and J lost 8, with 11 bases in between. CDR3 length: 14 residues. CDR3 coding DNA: TGTGCCAGCAGCTTAGATTCCCTAGTCTATGAGCAGTTCTTC. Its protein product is CASSLDSLVYEQFF.

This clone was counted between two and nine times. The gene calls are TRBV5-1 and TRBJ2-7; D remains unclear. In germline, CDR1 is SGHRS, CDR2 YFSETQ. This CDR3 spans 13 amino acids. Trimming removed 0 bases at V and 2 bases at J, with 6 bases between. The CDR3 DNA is TGCGCCAGCAGCTTGGAACAGACCTACGAGCAGTACTTC. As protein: CASSLEQTYEQYF.

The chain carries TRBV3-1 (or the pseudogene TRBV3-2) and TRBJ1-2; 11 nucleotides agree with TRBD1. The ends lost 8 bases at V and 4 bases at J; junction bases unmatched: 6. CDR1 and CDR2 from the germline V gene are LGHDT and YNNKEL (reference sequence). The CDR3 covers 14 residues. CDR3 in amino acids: CASAVGQGAYGYTF. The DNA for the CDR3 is TGTGCCAGCGCGGTCGGACAGGGGGCCTATGGCTACACCTTC.

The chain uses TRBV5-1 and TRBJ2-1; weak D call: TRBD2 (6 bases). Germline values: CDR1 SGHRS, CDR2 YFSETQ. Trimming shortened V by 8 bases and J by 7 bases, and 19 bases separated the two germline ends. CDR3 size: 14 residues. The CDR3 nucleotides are TGCGCCAGGAGGAGGGCCGCCGCAATTAATGAGCAGTTCTTC. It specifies CARRRAAAINEQFF.

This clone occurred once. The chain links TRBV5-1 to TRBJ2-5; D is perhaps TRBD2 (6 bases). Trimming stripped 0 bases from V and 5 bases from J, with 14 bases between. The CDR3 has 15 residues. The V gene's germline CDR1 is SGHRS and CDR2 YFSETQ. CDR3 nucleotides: TGCGCCAGCAGCTTGGGCGGAGGGGCGGGGGAGACCCAGTACTTC. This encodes CASSLGGGAGETQYF.

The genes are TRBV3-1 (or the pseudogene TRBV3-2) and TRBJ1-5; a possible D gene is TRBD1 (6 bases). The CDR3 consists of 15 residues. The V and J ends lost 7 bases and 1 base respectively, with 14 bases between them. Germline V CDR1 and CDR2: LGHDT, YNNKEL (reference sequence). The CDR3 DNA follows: TGTGCCAGCACCTCATCAGGGGAAAGCAATCAGCCCCAGCATTTT. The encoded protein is CASTSSGESNQPQHF.

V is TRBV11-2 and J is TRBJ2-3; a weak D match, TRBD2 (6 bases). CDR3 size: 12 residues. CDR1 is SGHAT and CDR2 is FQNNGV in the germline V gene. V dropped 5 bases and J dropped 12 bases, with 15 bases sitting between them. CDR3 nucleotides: TGTGCCAGCAGCACTTACGCGGGACTCCAGTATTTT. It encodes CASSTYAGLQYF.

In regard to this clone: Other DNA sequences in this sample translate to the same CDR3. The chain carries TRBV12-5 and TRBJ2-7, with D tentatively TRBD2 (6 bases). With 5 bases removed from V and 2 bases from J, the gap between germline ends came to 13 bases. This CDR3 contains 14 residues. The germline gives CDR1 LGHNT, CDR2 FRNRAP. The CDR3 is CASGPSGGAYEQYF. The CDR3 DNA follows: TGTGCTAGTGGTCCTTCCGGGGGAGCCTACGAGCAGTACTTC. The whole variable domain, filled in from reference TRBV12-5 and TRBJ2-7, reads DARVTQTPRHKVTEMGQEVTMRCQPILGHNTVFWYRQTMMQGLELLAYFRNRAPLDDSGMPKDRFSAEMPDATLATLKIQPSEPRDSAVYFCASGPSGGAYEQYFGPGTRLTVT.

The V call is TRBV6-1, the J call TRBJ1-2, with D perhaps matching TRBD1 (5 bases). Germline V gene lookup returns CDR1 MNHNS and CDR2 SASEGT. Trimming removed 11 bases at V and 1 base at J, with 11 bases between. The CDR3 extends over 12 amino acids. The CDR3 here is CAVHRSNYGYTF. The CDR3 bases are TGTGCCGTCCACAGGAGTAACTATGGCTACACCTTC.

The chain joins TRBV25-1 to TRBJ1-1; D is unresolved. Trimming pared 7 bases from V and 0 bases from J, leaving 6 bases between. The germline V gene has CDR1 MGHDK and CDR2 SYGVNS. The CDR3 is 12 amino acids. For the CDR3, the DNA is TGTGCCAGCAACGGGTTGAACACTGAAGCTTTCTTT. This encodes CASNGLNTEAFF.

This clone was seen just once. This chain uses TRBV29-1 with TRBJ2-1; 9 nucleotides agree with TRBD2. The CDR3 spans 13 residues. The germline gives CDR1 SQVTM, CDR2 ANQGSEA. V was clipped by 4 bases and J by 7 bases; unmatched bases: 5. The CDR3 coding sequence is TGCAGCGTTGGGACTAGCGAGGGGAATGAGCAGTTCTTC. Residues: CSVGTSEGNEQFF.

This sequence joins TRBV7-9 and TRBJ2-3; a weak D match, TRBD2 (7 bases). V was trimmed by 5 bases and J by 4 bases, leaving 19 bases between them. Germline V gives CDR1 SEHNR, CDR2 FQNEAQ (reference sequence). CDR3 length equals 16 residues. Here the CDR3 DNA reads TGTGCCAGCAGCCCCCTAAGGGGGAGGGCCCCAGATACGCAGTATTTT. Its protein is CASSPLRGRAPDTQYF.

The CDR3 spells CASSFPYHNEQFF. The CDR3 DNA sequence: TGCGCCAGCAGCTTCCCCTACCACAATGAGCAGTTCTTC. This chain uses TRBV5-1 with TRBJ2-1, with no clear D. CDR1 and CDR2 from the germline V gene are SGHRS and YFSETQ. The V end lost 2 bases, the J end lost 5 bases, and 8 bases lay between the germline ends. This CDR3 has 13 residues.

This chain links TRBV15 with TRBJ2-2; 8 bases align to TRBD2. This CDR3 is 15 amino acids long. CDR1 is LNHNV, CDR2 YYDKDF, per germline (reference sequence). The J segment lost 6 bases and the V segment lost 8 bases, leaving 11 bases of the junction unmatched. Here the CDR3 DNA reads TGTGCCACCCGGGGAGCGGGAGATTACGCCGGGGAGCTGTTTTTT. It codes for CATRGAGDYAGELFF.

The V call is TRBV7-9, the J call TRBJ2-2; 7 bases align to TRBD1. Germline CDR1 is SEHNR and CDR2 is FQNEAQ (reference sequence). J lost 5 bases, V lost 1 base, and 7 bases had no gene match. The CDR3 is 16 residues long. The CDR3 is CASSLEVVRGTGELFF. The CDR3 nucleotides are TGTGCCAGCAGCTTAGAAGTCGTCAGGGGGACCGGGGAGCTGTTTTTT.

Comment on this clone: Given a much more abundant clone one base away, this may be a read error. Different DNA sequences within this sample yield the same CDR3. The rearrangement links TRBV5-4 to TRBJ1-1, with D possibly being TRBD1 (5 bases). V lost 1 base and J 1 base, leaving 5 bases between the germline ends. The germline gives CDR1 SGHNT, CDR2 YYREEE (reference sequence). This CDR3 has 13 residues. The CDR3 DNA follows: TGTGCCAGCAGCTTGCAGGGGAACACTGAAGCTTTCTTT. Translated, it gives CASSLQGNTEAFF.

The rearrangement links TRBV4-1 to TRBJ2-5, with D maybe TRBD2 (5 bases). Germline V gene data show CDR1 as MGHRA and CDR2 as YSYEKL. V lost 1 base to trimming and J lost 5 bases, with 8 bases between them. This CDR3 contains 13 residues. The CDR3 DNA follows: TGCGCCAGCAGCCAAGTCCAGCGGGAGACCCAGTACTTC. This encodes CASSQVQRETQYF.

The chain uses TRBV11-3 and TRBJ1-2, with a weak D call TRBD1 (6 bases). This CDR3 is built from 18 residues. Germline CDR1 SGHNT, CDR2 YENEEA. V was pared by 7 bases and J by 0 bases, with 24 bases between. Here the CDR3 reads CASMIEGGSVRSNYGYTF. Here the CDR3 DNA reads TGTGCCAGCATGATAGAGGGGGGGTCGGTCCGTTCTAACTATGGCTACACCTTC.

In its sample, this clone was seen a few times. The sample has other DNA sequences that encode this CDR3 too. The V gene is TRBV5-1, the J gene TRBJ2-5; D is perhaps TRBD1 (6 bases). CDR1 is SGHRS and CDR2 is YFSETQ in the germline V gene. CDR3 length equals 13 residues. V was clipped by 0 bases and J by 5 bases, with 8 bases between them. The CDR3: CASSLGGPETQYF. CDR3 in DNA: TGCGCCAGCAGCTTGGGGGGGCCGGAGACCCAGTACTTC.

This CDR3 reads CASSPLGRVDQPQHF. For the CDR3, the DNA is TGTGCCAGCAGCCCCCTCGGGAGGGTGGATCAGCCCCAGCATTTT. The rearrangement links TRBV7-9 to TRBJ1-5; D is undetermined. The CDR3 is 15 residues long. Germline V CDR1 and CDR2: SEHNR, FQNEAQ (reference sequence). Trimming took off 5 bases at V and 5 bases at J, with 16 bases between the two ends. The full variable domain, in which reference TRBV7-9 and TRBJ1-5 provide the parts outside the CDR3, is DTGVSQNPRHKITKRGQNVTFRCDPISEHNRLYWYRQTLGQGPEFLTYFQNEAQLEKSRLLSDRFSAERPKGSFSTLEIQRTEQGDSAMYLCASSPLGRVDQPQHFGDGTRLSIL.

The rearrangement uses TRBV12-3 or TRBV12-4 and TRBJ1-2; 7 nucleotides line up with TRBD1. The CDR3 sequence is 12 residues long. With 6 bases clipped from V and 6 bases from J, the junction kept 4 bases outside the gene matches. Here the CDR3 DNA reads TGTGCCAGCAGCCGAGGGACAGATGGCTACACCTTC. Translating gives CASSRGTDGYTF.

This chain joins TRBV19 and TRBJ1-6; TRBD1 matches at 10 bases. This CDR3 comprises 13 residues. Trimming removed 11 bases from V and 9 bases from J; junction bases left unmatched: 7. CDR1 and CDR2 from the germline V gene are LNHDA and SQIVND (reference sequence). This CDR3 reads CASAGQGPSPLHF. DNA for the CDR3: TGTGCCTCCGCGGGACAGGGGCCTTCACCCCTCCACTTT.

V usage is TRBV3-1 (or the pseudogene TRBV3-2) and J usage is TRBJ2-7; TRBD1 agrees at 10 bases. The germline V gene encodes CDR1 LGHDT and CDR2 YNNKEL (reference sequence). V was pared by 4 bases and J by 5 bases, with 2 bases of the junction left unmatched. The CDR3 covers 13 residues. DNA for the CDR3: TGTGCCAGCAGCCTCGGGACAGGGGACGAGCAGTACTTC. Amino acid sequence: CASSLGTGDEQYF.

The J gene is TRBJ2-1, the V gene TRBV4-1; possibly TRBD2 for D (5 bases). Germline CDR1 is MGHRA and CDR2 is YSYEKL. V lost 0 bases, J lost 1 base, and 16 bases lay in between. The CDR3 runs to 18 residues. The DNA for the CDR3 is TGCGCCAGCAGCCAAGATTCCCTAGCCCTCGCTTCCTACAATGAGCAGTTCTTC. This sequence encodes CASSQDSLALASYNEQFF.

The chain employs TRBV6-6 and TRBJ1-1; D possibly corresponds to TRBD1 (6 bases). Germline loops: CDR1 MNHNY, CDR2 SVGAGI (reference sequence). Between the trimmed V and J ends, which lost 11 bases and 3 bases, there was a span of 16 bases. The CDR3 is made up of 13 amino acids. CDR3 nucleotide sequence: TGTGCCGCAACCAGGGGTGGGGACACTGAAGCTTTCTTT. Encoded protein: CAATRGGDTEAFF.